Given below is one T cell receptor beta chain in context. Under the authors' procedure: The authors estimated nucleated cell counts from reference gene primer amplification. TCRdb's table, derived via immunoSEQ multiplex PCR, lists solely in-frame clones and lacks some. V and J calls and clone size are as listed in that table; D and trimming were resolved from the DNA. This table has about 64,000 clones, 86% appearing once. CDR1 and CDR2 from the germline V gene are SGHTA and FQGNSA. Trimming stripped 1 base from V and 4 bases from J, with 10 bases between. The CDR3 totals 14 residues. This entry is derived from a study of blood T cell repertoires in COVID-19. Study information: The United States, Italy and Spain were the sources of the acute and convalescent COVID-19 samples. PBMCs, B-cell-depleted T cells, or T cells provided the cDNA or gDNA that made up the material.

This sequence originates from a man aged 40-49 years with acute or convalescent COVID-19. J is TRBJ1-2 and V is TRBV7-2; D remains ambiguous. Specimen: peripheral blood. CDR3 protein: CASSLGVRVYGYTF. The CDR3 nucleotides are TGTGCCAGCAGCTTAGGGGTTCGGGTCTATGGCTACACCTTC.